Listed here are 25 T cell receptor beta chains from one sample, sequenced in a study of T-cell memory formation after mild COVID-19. MiXCR, applied by TCRdb to the 5' RACE reads, yields one record per CDR3 protein. The table lists 530,000 or so distinct CDR3 sequences, 15% to 20% of them singletons, with around 8.1% in the top ten. Sequencing was done on a sample of PBMCs or a T cell subset sorted from them (not recorded which). The receptors stem from an adult woman who had mild COVID-19 (a few samples of this study predate the infection). Cell type and time point are not known.

The chain has TRBV30 and TRBJ2-7, with D uncertain. The ends were cut back, 0 bases at V and 0 bases at J, with 9 bases in the middle. The CDR3 is made up of 14 amino acids. Germline values: CDR1 GTSNPN, CDR2 SVGIG (reference sequence). The DNA of the CDR3 is TGTGCCTGGAGTGTTCGGGTGACCTCCTACGAGCAGTACTTC. It encodes CAWSVRVTSYEQYF.

This clonotype occurred a few times. V gene TRBV20-1 combines with J gene TRBJ1-5; perhaps TRBD1 as D (6 bases). CDR3 length: 14 residues. V lost 3 bases, J lost 5 bases, and 14 bases lay in between. CDR1 and CDR2 from the germline V gene are DFQATT and SNEGSKA (reference sequence). The CDR3 loop is CSARSRGADQPQHF. The CDR3 DNA sequence: TGCAGTGCTAGGTCGCGGGGGGCAGATCAGCCCCAGCATTTT.

The chain employs TRBV4-1 and TRBJ2-1; unclear D gene. V was pared by 3 bases and J by 7 bases, with 10 bases between. Per the germline V gene, CDR1 is MGHRA and CDR2 is YSYEKL. The CDR3 consists of 13 residues. CDR3 bases: TGCGCCAGCAGCCATGCAACCAGGAATGAGCAGTTCTTC. Protein sequence: CASSHATRNEQFF.

In its sample, this clonotype was seen many times. V is TRBV6-1 and J is TRBJ1-2; maybe TRBD1 (6 bases). Germline loops: CDR1 MNHNS, CDR2 SASEGT. Trimming pared 7 bases from V and 2 bases from J, leaving 11 bases between. This CDR3 has 13 residues. Here the CDR3 DNA reads TGTGCCAGCAATCCAACAGGGAACTATGGCTACACCTTC. Translation gives CASNPTGNYGYTF.

In its sample, this clonotype was seen a few times. A junction end diverges from the germline sequence, so it may reflect a read error. CDR3 residues: CASRLAGDYEQYF. DNA of the CDR3: TGTGCCAGCCGTTTAGCGGGGGACTACGAGCAGTACTTC. The V call is TRBV27, the J call TRBJ2-7; 9 bases are shared with TRBD2. Germline CDR1 reads MNHEY; CDR2 reads SMNVEV (reference sequence). The CDR3 loop spans 13 amino acids.

A remark on this clonotype: A junction boundary mismatches the germline segment, possibly from a read error. CDR3 sequence: CASSFRQGMGYEHYF. The CDR3 coding sequence is TGTGCCAGCAGCTTTAGGCAGGGTATGGGGTACGAGCACTACTTC. The chain is built from TRBV7-8 and TRBJ2-7; D might be TRBD1 (5 bases). This CDR3 spans 15 amino acids. The germline gives CDR1 SGHVS, CDR2 FQNEAQ.

The rearrangement links TRBV30 to TRBJ1-1, with a weak D call TRBD1 (6 bases). The CDR3 runs 13 residues. V was clipped by 5 bases and J by 4 bases, with 14 bases between them. The germline CDR1 and CDR2 sequences are GTSNPN and SVGIG (reference sequence). The CDR3 loop is CAWGGGEGTEAFF. CDR3 bases: TGTGCCTGGGGAGGGGGAGAGGGCACTGAAGCTTTCTTT.

Only a few counts were recorded for this clonotype. This chain uses TRBV7-8 with TRBJ2-7; maybe TRBD1 (6 bases). The length of the CDR3 is 13 residues. The germline CDR1 and CDR2 sequences are SGHVS and FQNEAQ. The V end was cut by 5 bases, the J end by 6 bases, with 14 bases between. CDR3 sequence: CASSPRTVLEQYF. Here the CDR3 DNA reads TGTGCCAGCAGCCCCCGGACAGTCCTCGAGCAGTACTTC.

V usage is TRBV7-9 and J usage is TRBJ1-2; the match to TRBD1 covers 9 bases. Unmatched junction bases numbered 15, after V lost 8 bases and J lost 8 bases. This CDR3 has 15 amino acids. CDR1 is SEHNR and CDR2 is FQNEAQ in the germline V gene (reference sequence). CDR3 amino acids: CASQQGGQGLGGYTF. In DNA form, the CDR3 reads TGTGCCAGCCAACAAGGGGGACAGGGTCTTGGGGGCTACACCTTC. Together with reference TRBV7-9 and TRBJ1-2, the CDR3 gives the full variable domain: DTGVSQNPRHKITKRGQNVTFRCDPISEHNRLYWYRQTLGQGPEFLTYFQNEAQLEKSRLLSDRFSAERPKGSFSTLEIQRTEQGDSAMYLCASQQGGQGLGGYTFGSGTRLTVV.

The chain uses TRBV7-8 and TRBJ2-1; TRBD2 agrees at 9 bases. Germline V gives CDR1 SGHVS, CDR2 FQNEAQ. CDR3 length equals 17 residues. Trimming took 3 bases from V and 6 from J; bases not matched to a gene: 12. The CDR3 DNA follows: TGTGCCAGCAGCTTTAGGGCGGGGGGGCGGTTTGGCAATGAGCAGTTCTTC. It yields the protein CASSFRAGGRFGNEQFF.

The V gene is TRBV5-6, the J gene TRBJ2-1; 8 bases fit TRBD2. From germline, CDR1 is SGHDT and CDR2 YYEEEE. This CDR3 has 14 residues. V shed 1 base, J shed 8 bases, and the junction held 5 bases outside the gene matches. The CDR3 reads CASSLPGLGDEQFF. DNA of the CDR3: TGTGCCAGCAGCTTGCCGGGACTAGGGGATGAGCAGTTCTTC.

This clonotype was detected a few times. The genes are TRBV14 and TRBJ2-7; TRBD1 is a possible D gene (6 bases). The germline gives CDR1 SGHDN, CDR2 FVKESK. The CDR3 covers 12 residues. The V gene lost 4 bases and the J gene lost 9 bases, with 13 bases spanning the gap. This CDR3 is CASSLSGQLQYF. The CDR3, as DNA: TGTGCCAGCAGCCTATCCGGACAGTTGCAGTACTTC.

The rearrangement joins TRBV4-2 to TRBJ2-3, with 8 bases identical to TRBD2. This CDR3 comprises 16 residues. Germline CDR1 reads LGHNA; CDR2 reads YNFKEQ. V lost 0 bases, J lost 8 bases, and 10 bases stayed unmatched. This CDR3 is CASSQEQARGGGTQYF. CDR3 sequence (DNA): TGTGCCAGCAGCCAAGAACAGGCACGGGGGGGCGGTACGCAGTATTTT.

Only a few counts were recorded for this clonotype. The genes are TRBV24-1 and TRBJ2-7, with 9 bases that match TRBD1. V dropped 4 bases and J dropped 1; count of bases not matched to a gene: 4. The CDR3 covers 15 residues. Germline CDR1 KGHDR, CDR2 SFDVKD. The CDR3 DNA is TGTGCCACCAGTGAGTCCGGGACAGGGTCCTACGAGCAGTACTTC. Its protein product is CATSESGTGSYEQYF.

The chain has TRBV29-1 and TRBJ1-1, with D uncertain. The CDR3 covers 11 residues. CDR1 SQVTM and CDR2 ANQGSEA come from the germline V gene. V was clipped by 4 bases and J by 6 bases, with 9 bases between them. The CDR3 DNA reads as TGCAGCGTTGGAACAGTATCTGAAGCTTTCTTT. Protein: CSVGTVSEAFF.

The chain is built from TRBV30 and TRBJ2-1; 8 bases map to TRBD2. Per germline, CDR1 GTSNPN and CDR2 SVGIG (reference sequence). Germline trimming cut 4 bases from V and 7 bases from J; bases unmatched to any gene: 6. The CDR3 is made up of 13 amino acids. The CDR3 loop is CAWNTGGRNEQFF. The CDR3, as DNA: TGTGCCTGGAATACGGGAGGGCGGAATGAGCAGTTCTTC.

The CDR3 coding sequence is TGTGCCAGCAGCCAAGAGGGGTGGACTAGTGGGGTCGGGGAGACCCAGTACTTC. Protein product: CASSQEGWTSGVGETQYF. This chain connects TRBV3-1 to TRBJ2-5; 7 nucleotides match TRBD2. The CDR3 has 18 amino acids. Germline V gene lookup returns CDR1 LGHDT and CDR2 YNNKEL (reference sequence). V lost 0 bases to trimming and J lost 5 bases; unmatched junction nucleotides: 15.

This clonotype showed up many times. The rearrangement uses TRBV12-3 or TRBV12-4 and TRBJ1-5; D is undetermined. CDR3 length: 13 residues. V was shortened by 1 base and J by 7 bases, with 8 bases between the two germline ends. The CDR3 DNA reads TGTGCCAGCAGTTTAGGGTTCGTGCAGCCCCAGCATTTT. Translation gives CASSLGFVQPQHF.

The gene calls are TRBV3-1 and TRBJ2-7; D possibly corresponds to TRBD2 (6 bases). This CDR3 comprises 14 residues. Germline V lookup: CDR1 LGHDT, CDR2 YNNKEL (reference sequence). Between the trimmed V and J ends, which lost 6 bases and 3 bases, there was a span of 15 bases. Written as DNA, the CDR3 is TGTGCCAGCAGTCATACTAGCTATGACTACGAGCAGTACTTC. Residues: CASSHTSYDYEQYF.

The chain employs TRBV6-5 and TRBJ1-2, with TRBD1 identical over 7 bases. The V gene end was trimmed by 5 bases and the J gene end by 6 bases; junction bases not matched to a gene: 12. Looked up from germline, CDR1 is MNHEY and CDR2 is SVGAGI. CDR3 length: 15 residues. The CDR3 bases are TGTGCCAGCAGTCCGTCGGACAGGCCTCGGAATGGCTACACCTTC. The encoded protein is CASSPSDRPRNGYTF.

The chain joins TRBV12-3 or TRBV12-4 to TRBJ1-4; maybe TRBD1 (5 bases). V lost 1 base and J 7 bases, leaving 10 bases between the germline ends. The CDR3 has 14 residues. This CDR3 reads CASSLETGGEKLFF. The CDR3 DNA is TGTGCCAGCAGTTTAGAAACAGGAGGTGAAAAACTGTTTTTT.

V and J are TRBV5-1 and TRBJ1-2; no reliable D call. There are 14 residues in the CDR3. Trimming removed 4 bases from V and 6 bases from J, with 16 bases in between. The germline gives CDR1 SGHRS, CDR2 YFSETQ. The CDR3 region is CASSPLGEGDGYTF. The CDR3 DNA reads as TGCGCCAGCAGCCCCCTCGGGGAGGGTGATGGCTACACCTTC.

The chain carries TRBV7-9 and TRBJ2-7; the D gene is possibly TRBD1 (7 bases). Germline loops: CDR1 SEHNR, CDR2 FQNEAQ (reference sequence). There are 14 residues in the CDR3. V was trimmed by 5 bases and J by 6 bases, leaving 17 bases between them. The CDR3 loop is CASSQGGREAEQYF. CDR3 coding DNA: TGTGCCAGCAGCCAGGGGGGCCGGGAAGCCGAGCAGTACTTC.

The chain links TRBV12-3 or TRBV12-4 to TRBJ1-1; no firm D call. This CDR3 has 14 residues. V lost 1 base, J lost 4 bases, and 10 bases lay in between. This chain's CDR3 is CASSLERAATEAFF. The CDR3, as DNA: TGTGCCAGCAGTTTAGAGCGGGCGGCCACTGAAGCTTTCTTT.

This clonotype has only a few counts. The chain is built from TRBV5-6 and TRBJ1-5, with D uncertain. The ends were cut back, 4 bases at V and 5 bases at J, with 10 bases in the middle. Per the germline V gene, CDR1 is SGHDT and CDR2 is YYEEEE. CDR3 length: 13 amino acids. The CDR3 reads CASSALGDQPQHF. The CDR3 nucleotides read TGTGCCAGCAGCGCACTCGGGGATCAGCCCCAGCATTTT.